A single TCR beta chain is shown here with its context. This specimen belongs to a study of technical replicates of blood from several donors. This table comes from immunoSEQ multiplex PCR, and its TCRdb copy is limited to in-frame clones, with some not included. The table records about 93,000 clones, 95% of them present only once. CDR1 is SGHRS, CDR2 YFSETQ, per germline. The CDR3 covers 16 residues. J was trimmed by 5 bases and V by 0 bases; bases with no gene match: 5. The chain carries TRBV5-1 and TRBJ2-3, with 11 nucleotides matching TRBD1. The source material was T cells isolated from PBMCs. This clonotype was obtained from a human donor in good health. CDR3 bases: TGCGCCAGCAGCTTGGGGCGGACAGGGGGCGAAGATACGCAGTATTTT. Protein product: CASSLGRTGGEDTQYF.